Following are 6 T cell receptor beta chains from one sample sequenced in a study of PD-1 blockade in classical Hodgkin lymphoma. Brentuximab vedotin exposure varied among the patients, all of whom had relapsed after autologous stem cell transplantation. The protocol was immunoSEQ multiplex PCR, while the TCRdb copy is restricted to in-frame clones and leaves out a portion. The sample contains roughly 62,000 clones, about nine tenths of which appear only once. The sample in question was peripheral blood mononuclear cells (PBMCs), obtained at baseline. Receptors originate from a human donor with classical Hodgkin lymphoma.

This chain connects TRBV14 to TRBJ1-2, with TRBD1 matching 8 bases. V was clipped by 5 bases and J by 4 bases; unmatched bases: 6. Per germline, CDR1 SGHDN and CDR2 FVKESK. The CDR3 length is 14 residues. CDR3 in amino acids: CASSKKDRAYGYTF. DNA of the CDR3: TGTGCCAGCAGCAAAAAGGACAGGGCCTATGGCTACACCTTC. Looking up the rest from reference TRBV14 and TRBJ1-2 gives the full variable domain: EAGVTQFPSHSVIEKGQTVTLRCDPISGHDNLYWYRRVMGKEIKFLLHFVKESKQDESGMPNNRFLAERTGGTYSTLKVQPAELEDSGVYFCASSKKDRAYGYTFGSGTRLTVV.

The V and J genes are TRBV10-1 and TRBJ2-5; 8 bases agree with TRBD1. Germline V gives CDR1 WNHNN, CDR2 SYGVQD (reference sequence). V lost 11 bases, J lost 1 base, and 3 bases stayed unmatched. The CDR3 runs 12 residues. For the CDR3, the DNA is TGCGCCGACGGGACAGGCCAAGAGACCCAGTACTTC. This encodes CADGTGQETQYF.

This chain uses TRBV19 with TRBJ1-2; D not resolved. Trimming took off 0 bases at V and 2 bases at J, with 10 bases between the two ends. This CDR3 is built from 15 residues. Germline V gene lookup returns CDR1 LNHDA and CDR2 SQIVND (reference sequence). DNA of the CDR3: TGTGCCAGTAGTATAGACAGAGAGAGGAACTATGGCTACACCTTC. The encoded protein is CASSIDRERNYGYTF.

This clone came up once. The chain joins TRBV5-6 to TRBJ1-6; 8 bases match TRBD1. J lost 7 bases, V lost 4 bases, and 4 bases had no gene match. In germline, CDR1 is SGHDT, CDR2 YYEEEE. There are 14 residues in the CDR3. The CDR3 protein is CASSTGQVNSPLHF. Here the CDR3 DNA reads TGTGCCAGCAGCACGGGACAGGTGAATTCACCCCTCCACTTT.

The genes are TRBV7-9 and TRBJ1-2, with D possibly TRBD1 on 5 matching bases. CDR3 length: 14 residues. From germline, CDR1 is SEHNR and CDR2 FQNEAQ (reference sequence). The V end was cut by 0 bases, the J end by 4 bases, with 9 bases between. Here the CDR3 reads CASSLAGAAYGYTF. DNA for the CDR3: TGTGCCAGCAGCTTAGCAGGGGCGGCCTATGGCTACACCTTC.

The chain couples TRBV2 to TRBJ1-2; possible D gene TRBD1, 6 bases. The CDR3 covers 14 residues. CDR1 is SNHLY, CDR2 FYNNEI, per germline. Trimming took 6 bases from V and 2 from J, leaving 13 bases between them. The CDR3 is CASRNRESNYGYTF. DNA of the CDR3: TGTGCCAGCAGGAACAGGGAATCGAACTATGGCTACACCTTC.